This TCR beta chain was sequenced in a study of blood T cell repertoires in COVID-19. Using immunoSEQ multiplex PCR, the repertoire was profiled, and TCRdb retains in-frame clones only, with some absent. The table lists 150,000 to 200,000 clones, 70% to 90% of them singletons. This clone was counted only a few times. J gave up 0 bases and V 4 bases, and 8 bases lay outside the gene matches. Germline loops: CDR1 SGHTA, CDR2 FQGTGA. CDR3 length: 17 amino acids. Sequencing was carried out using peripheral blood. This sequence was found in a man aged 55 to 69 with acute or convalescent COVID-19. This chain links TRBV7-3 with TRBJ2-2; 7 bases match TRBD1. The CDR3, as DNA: TGTGCCAGCAGCTCCCCCGGGACAGTCGCGAACACCGGGGAGCTGTTTTTT. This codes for CASSSPGTVANTGELFF.